This entry describes one T cell receptor (beta chain). The antigen is undetermined. Germline V lookup: CDR1 SGHNT, CDR2 YYREEE (reference sequence). The V end was cut by 0 bases, the J end by 4 bases, with 4 bases between. There are 12 residues in the CDR3. Clones were read by immunoSEQ multiplex PCR, and TCRdb kept only the in-frame ones, dropping some. The sample lists 150,000 to 200,000 clones; roughly 87% were seen once. This record comes from a study of T cell responses to AZD1222 COVID-19 vaccine. Findings of the study overall: Two AZD1222 doses significantly raised spike-specific TCR breadth and depth over controls. Close to half of all spike-specific TCRs reportedly target regions of the variants that are unmutated. Donors in the cohort were predominantly white British and more often female, and clonal diversity was possibly underestimated.

The TCR originated in an adult in good health. The chain employs TRBV5-4 and TRBJ1-2; D not resolved. The material was peripheral blood, obtained on day 0 of AZD1222 vaccination. CDR3 residues: CASSLGLYGYTF. The CDR3 DNA is TGTGCCAGCAGCTTGGGACTCTATGGCTACACCTTC.